The 30 T cell receptor beta chains below were found in one sample sequenced in a study of blood T cell repertoires in COVID-19. The method was immunoSEQ multiplex PCR; TCRdb's version includes in-frame clones alone and lacks a portion of them. The sample holds about 96,000 clones, around 85% seen once. Sequencing was carried out using peripheral blood. These receptors all stem from a woman aged 60-70 years with acute or convalescent COVID-19.

V gene TRBV5-1 combines with J gene TRBJ1-1; perhaps TRBD1 as D (5 bases). The CDR3 totals 13 residues. The V end lost 5 bases, the J end lost 2 bases, and 10 bases lay between the germline ends. Germline CDR1 is SGHRS and CDR2 is YFSETQ. The CDR3 region is CASRGGTNTEAFF. The CDR3 nucleotides read TGCGCCAGCAGGGGGGGGACCAACACTGAAGCTTTCTTT.

This chain joins TRBV28 and TRBJ1-1; D remains unclear. This CDR3 is built from 12 residues. Trimming cost V 6 bases and J 1 base, with 6 bases left between them. Germline V gene lookup returns CDR1 MDHEN and CDR2 SYDVKM. This CDR3 is CASSLPNTEAFF. For the CDR3, the DNA is TGTGCCAGCAGCCTTCCGAACACTGAAGCTTTCTTT.

The gene calls are TRBV7-2 and TRBJ2-2; tentative D call: TRBD2 (5 bases). V was pared by 4 bases and J by 0 bases, with 12 bases between. The CDR3 has 16 residues. Germline CDR1 is SGHTA and CDR2 is FQGNSA. The chain's CDR3 is CASSSRGSPNTGELFF. The CDR3, as DNA: TGTGCCAGCAGCTCCCGGGGTAGCCCGAACACCGGGGAGCTGTTTTTT.

The chain combines TRBV5-6 with TRBJ2-5, with D possibly being TRBD2 (7 bases). Trimming shortened V by 5 bases and J by 5 bases, and 13 bases separated the two germline ends. Germline CDR1 reads SGHDT; CDR2 reads YYEEEE. The CDR3 totals 13 residues. This CDR3 reads CASRRGQGETQYF. DNA for the CDR3: TGTGCCAGCAGGCGGGGGCAGGGCGAGACCCAGTACTTC.

The V call is TRBV2, the J call TRBJ1-6; 11 bases line up with TRBD1. Looked up from germline, CDR1 is SNHLY and CDR2 is FYNNEI. The CDR3 length is 17 residues. V lost 8 bases, J lost 0 bases, and 6 bases stayed unmatched. CDR3: CASQGTGGFSYNSPLHF. CDR3 DNA: TGTGCCAGCCAGGGGACAGGGGGATTCTCCTATAATTCACCCCTCCACTTT.

This chain connects TRBV7-9 to TRBJ2-7, with 9 bases lining up with TRBD1. CDR1 is SEHNR and CDR2 is FQNEAQ in the germline V gene (reference sequence). The CDR3 loop spans 13 amino acids. V lost 5 bases and J lost 7; bases outside the gene matches: 6. CDR3 sequence (DNA): TGTGCCAGCAGCCGGGGACAGGGTCATGAGCAGTACTTC. It codes for CASSRGQGHEQYF.

The chain is built from TRBV29-1 and TRBJ2-2, with TRBD1 identical over 8 bases. Trimming cost V 5 bases and J 8 bases; bases outside gene matches: 7. This CDR3 region has 13 residues. CDR1 is SQVTM and CDR2 is ANQGSEA in the germline V gene. The CDR3 protein is CSVSGQGVGELFF. The CDR3 DNA sequence: TGCAGCGTTAGTGGACAGGGTGTAGGGGAGCTGTTTTTT.

The chain uses TRBV9 and TRBJ2-1; tentative D call: TRBD1 (6 bases). The CDR3 loop spans 14 amino acids. Trimming stripped 3 bases from V and 6 bases from J, with 13 bases between. Germline-derived CDR1 and CDR2 are SGDLS and YYNGEE. This CDR3 is CASSGGQHINEQFF. Here the CDR3 DNA reads TGTGCCAGCAGCGGCGGACAGCATATCAATGAGCAGTTCTTC.

The gene calls are TRBV4-1 and TRBJ2-5; D possibly corresponds to TRBD1 (6 bases). Trimming removed 0 bases from V and 7 bases from J, with 12 bases in between. The germline V gene encodes CDR1 MGHRA and CDR2 YSYEKL. This CDR3 has 14 residues. CDR3 protein: CASSQDRDIGTQYF. The CDR3 bases are TGCGCCAGCAGCCAAGACCGGGACATAGGGACCCAGTACTTC.

The V and J genes are TRBV19 and TRBJ2-5, with D possibly being TRBD2 (7 bases). Trimming pared 4 bases from V and 5 bases from J, leaving 20 bases between. Germline-derived CDR1 and CDR2 are LNHDA and SQIVND (reference sequence). The CDR3 runs to 16 residues. DNA of the CDR3: TGTGCCAGTAGTAAGGGGGGGGCAGGAGCATGGGAGACCCAGTACTTC. It encodes CASSKGGAGAWETQYF.

This clone was recorded only once. The V call is TRBV30, the J call TRBJ2-7; D unresolved. The CDR3 runs 12 residues. V was shortened by 3 bases and J by 2 bases, with 8 bases between the two germline ends. Germline CDR1 and CDR2: GTSNPN and SVGIG (reference sequence). The CDR3 protein is CAWRLQTYEQYF. The DNA of the CDR3 is TGTGCCTGGAGGCTCCAGACCTACGAGCAGTACTTC. The full variable domain, completed using reference TRBV30 and TRBJ2-7, is SQTIHQWPATLVQPVGSPLSLECTVEGTSNPNLYWYRQAAGRGLQLLFYSVGIGQISSEVPQNLSASRPQDRQFILSSKKLLLSDSGFYLCAWRLQTYEQYFGPGTRLTVT.

The rearrangement uses TRBV4-1 and TRBJ1-3, with D possibly matching TRBD1 (5 bases). The CDR3 covers 15 residues. Germline CDR1 MGHRA, CDR2 YSYEKL. V was cut by 1 base and J by 4 bases, with 11 bases left in between. CDR3 residues: CASSQVGQKGNTIYF. The DNA of the CDR3 is TGCGCCAGCAGCCAAGTCGGACAAAAAGGAAACACCATATATTTT.

The chain has TRBV7-2 and TRBJ1-5, with 7 nucleotides matching TRBD1. The CDR3 spans 15 residues. The V and J ends lost 4 bases and 2 bases, in that order; junction bases with no gene match: 5. The germline V gene has CDR1 SGHTA and CDR2 FQGNSA. CDR3 residues: CASSSTGVGNQPQHF. CDR3 nucleotides: TGTGCCAGCAGCTCCACAGGGGTGGGCAATCAGCCCCAGCATTTT. Full variable domain (rest looked up from reference TRBV7-2 and TRBJ1-5): GAGVSQSPSNKVTEKGKDVELRCDPISGHTALYWYRQSLGQGLEFLIYFQGNSAPDKSGLPSDRFSAERTGGSVSTLTIQRTQQEDSAVYLCASSSTGVGNQPQHFGDGTRLSIL.

DNA of the CDR3: TGTGCCAGTAGTATTATTGGACAGGGTAAAGAGACCCAGTACTTC. Residues: CASSIIGQGKETQYF. This chain uses TRBV19 with TRBJ2-5, with TRBD1 matching over 8 bases. The J segment lost 3 bases and the V segment lost 3 bases, leaving 6 bases of the junction unmatched. Germline CDR1 is LNHDA and CDR2 is SQIVND (reference sequence). The length of the CDR3 is 15 residues. Using reference TRBV19 and TRBJ2-5 for the parts outside the CDR3, the full variable domain is DGGITQSPKYLFRKEGQNVTLSCEQNLNHDAMYWYRQDPGQGLRLIYYSQIVNDFQKGDIAEGYSVSREKKESFPLTVTSAQKNPTAFYLCASSIIGQGKETQYFGPGTRLLVL.

The chain has TRBV6-5 and TRBJ1-2; no clear D. This CDR3 spans 12 amino acids. Germline loops: CDR1 MNHEY, CDR2 SVGAGI. V dropped 6 bases and J dropped 5 bases, with 10 bases sitting between them. CDR3 sequence (DNA): TGTGCCAGCAGCCCGGCAGGTTATGGCTACACCTTC. Translated: CASSPAGYGYTF.

This clone was found a few times. V is TRBV5-6 and J is TRBJ2-3; TRBD1 matches 7 bases. After removal of 2 bases from V and 0 bases from J, the junction contained 3 bases not matched to a gene. Germline V lookup: CDR1 SGHDT, CDR2 YYEEEE. The CDR3 totals 15 residues. In DNA form, the CDR3 reads TGTGCCAGCAGCTTACAGGGGATCAGCACAGATACGCAGTATTTT. Encoded protein: CASSLQGISTDTQYF.

In its sample, this clone was seen once. This chain uses TRBV5-8 with TRBJ2-5, with TRBD1 matching 7 bases. Germline CDR1 reads SGHTS; CDR2 reads YDEGEE. Trimming at V came to 0 bases and at J to 5 bases, leaving 7 bases not matched to a gene. The CDR3 runs 15 residues. The chain's CDR3 is CASSLGLKGAETQYF. DNA of the CDR3: TGTGCCAGCAGCTTGGGGCTTAAGGGGGCTGAGACCCAGTACTTC.

CDR3 DNA: TGCGCCAGCACACGAGGACAGAAATCTACAGATACGCAGTATTTT. Its protein is CASTRGQKSTDTQYF. The rearrangement joins TRBV5-1 to TRBJ2-3; possible D gene TRBD1, 6 bases. V lost 6 bases, J lost 3 bases, and 17 bases lay in between. The CDR3 is 15 residues long. Per the germline V gene, CDR1 is SGHRS and CDR2 is YFSETQ. Using reference TRBV5-1 and TRBJ2-3 for the parts outside the CDR3, the full variable domain is KAGVTQTPRYLIKTRGQQVTLSCSPISGHRSVSWYQQTPGQGLQFLFEYFSETQRNKGNFPGRFSGRQFSNSRSEMNVSTLELGDSALYLCASTRGQKSTDTQYFGPGTRLTVL.

The chain uses TRBV19 and TRBJ1-2; maybe TRBD1 (6 bases). CDR1 and CDR2 (germline): LNHDA, SQIVND (reference sequence). CDR3 length equals 14 residues. Trimming removed 6 bases from V and 7 bases from J, with 18 bases in between. The CDR3: CASSETGNVGGYTF. The CDR3 nucleotides are TGTGCCAGTAGCGAGACAGGTAACGTCGGTGGCTACACCTTC.

This clone was found once. V gene TRBV28 combines with J gene TRBJ2-1; TRBD2 aligns across 7 bases. Germline CDR1 MDHEN, CDR2 SYDVKM. This CDR3 contains 15 residues. Trimming removed 5 bases from V and 6 bases from J; junction bases left unmatched: 10. Written as DNA, the CDR3 is TGTGCCAGCAGTCTAGCGGTTAGCGCTCTCAATGAGCAGTTCTTC. Amino acid sequence: CASSLAVSALNEQFF.

This clone was seen once. This rearrangement joins TRBV7-8 to TRBJ2-7; 8 nucleotides align to TRBD2. This CDR3 is built from 13 residues. V lost 8 bases to trimming and J lost 6 bases; unmatched junction nucleotides: 9. Germline-derived CDR1 and CDR2 are SGHVS and FQNEAQ. The CDR3: CASVRQAGGEQYF. The DNA for the CDR3 is TGTGCCAGCGTACGCCAGGCGGGGGGCGAGCAGTACTTC.

The CDR3 DNA is TGTGCCAGCAGCCCAGGGCAGACAGGGCCTAATCAGCCCCAGCATTTT. Its protein is CASSPGQTGPNQPQHF. This chain links TRBV7-9 with TRBJ1-5, with 7 bases aligning to TRBD1. The germline V gene has CDR1 SEHNR and CDR2 FQNEAQ (reference sequence). The CDR3 is 16 amino acids. V lost 5 bases, J lost 4 bases, and 11 bases stayed unmatched. The entire variable domain, with the rest obtained from reference TRBV7-9 and TRBJ1-5, is as follows: DTGVSQNPRHKITKRGQNVTFRCDPISEHNRLYWYRQTLGQGPEFLTYFQNEAQLEKSRLLSDRFSAERPKGSFSTLEIQRTEQGDSAMYLCASSPGQTGPNQPQHFGDGTRLSIL.

The genes are TRBV13 and TRBJ2-2; a weak D match, TRBD2 (5 bases). V was cut by 5 bases and J by 6 bases, with 16 bases left in between. This CDR3 is 15 amino acids long. The germline CDR1 and CDR2 sequences are PRHDT and FYEKMQ (reference sequence). DNA for the CDR3: TGTGCCAGCAGCGAGACTACGAACATCCCCGGGGAGCTGTTTTTT. This gives the protein CASSETTNIPGELFF.

The chain couples TRBV12-3 or TRBV12-4 to TRBJ1-2; D call uncertain. This CDR3 has 13 residues. Trimming removed 6 bases at V and 8 bases at J, with 16 bases between. As DNA, the CDR3 is TGTGCCAGCAGCTTCGACGGTCCGAGGGGCTACACCTTC. It codes for CASSFDGPRGYTF.

The rearrangement joins TRBV11-2 to TRBJ2-1, with 8 bases aligning to TRBD2. The ends lost 2 bases at V and 9 bases at J; junction bases unmatched: 12. CDR1 is SGHAT, CDR2 FQNNGV, per germline. This CDR3 is 16 amino acids long. Here the CDR3 DNA reads TGTGCCAGCAGCTTAATCTCTCCTCGAAGCGGGGGTGAGCAGTTCTTC. This codes for CASSLISPRSGGEQFF.

This clone was detected once. The chain combines TRBV18 with TRBJ1-1; 8 bases line up with TRBD1. V was pared by 3 bases and J by 0 bases, with 6 bases of the junction left unmatched. The CDR3 consists of 16 residues. Germline V gene sequence: CDR1 KGHSH, CDR2 LQKENI. CDR3 residues: CASSPGQGALNTEAFF. The CDR3 DNA reads TGTGCCAGCTCACCGGGGCAGGGGGCGTTGAACACTGAAGCTTTCTTT.

The chain has TRBV10-3 and TRBJ1-4, with 8 bases matching TRBD1. The trim removed 0 bases at V and 4 bases at J, leaving 4 bases unmatched. CDR1 is ENHRY and CDR2 is SYGVKD in the germline V gene. This CDR3 is 16 amino acids long. Here the CDR3 reads CAISESVDRVNEKLFF. CDR3 nucleotide sequence: TGTGCCATCAGTGAGTCCGTGGACAGGGTTAATGAAAAACTGTTTTTT.

This clone has a handful of counts. The V and J genes are TRBV12-3 or TRBV12-4 and TRBJ2-7; D might be TRBD1 (5 bases). Trimming removed 5 bases at V and 5 bases at J, with 10 bases between. This CDR3 comprises 12 residues. The CDR3 DNA reads as TGTGCCAGCAGTCCCGACAGTCACGAGCAGTACTTC. Translating gives CASSPDSHEQYF.

The chain carries TRBV9 and TRBJ2-3; D ambiguous. Germline values: CDR1 SGDLS, CDR2 YYNGEE. This CDR3 is 14 amino acids long. V was shortened by 2 bases and J by 0 bases, with 7 bases between the two germline ends. The CDR3 reads CASSVDTSTDTQYF. In nucleotides, the CDR3 is TGTGCCAGCAGCGTCGACACCAGCACAGATACGCAGTATTTT.

The rearrangement joins TRBV30 to TRBJ1-2; D unclear. This CDR3 is built from 12 residues. The V and J ends lost 1 base and 5 bases respectively, with 8 bases between them. Germline lookup yields CDR1 GTSNPN and CDR2 SVGIG (reference sequence). Here the CDR3 DNA reads TGTGCCTGGAGTGCGGGGTCTTATGGCTACACCTTC. It translates to CAWSAGSYGYTF.